This T cell receptor (beta chain) stems from a study of blood T cell repertoires in COVID-19. The age range of participants was about 18 to 90 years, with residence in roughly 25 US areas. Categorization into cohorts depended on clinical history that participants reported. Cohort 3 donors counted as recovered after two negative PCRs, clearance, or resolved symptoms. The assay was immunoSEQ multiplex PCR, and TCRdb's table has in-frame clones only and misses some. The table shows about 290,000 clones, with about nine tenths occurring only once. Germline V CDR1 and CDR2: LGHDT, YNNKEL (reference sequence). The CDR3 totals 13 residues. Trimming left V 4 bases short and J 4 bases short, with 11 bases between.

The chain combines TRBV3-1 (or the pseudogene TRBV3-2) with TRBJ2-7; D might be TRBD1 (5 bases). The sample comprised PBMCs or T cells enriched from blood (not recorded which). The source of this sequence is a woman aged 35 to 49 who had recovered from COVID-19. The CDR3 bases are TGTGCCAGCAGCCTTGGGGCCTCATACGAGCAGTACTTC. Translating it yields CASSLGASYEQYF.